Detailed here is one T cell receptor (beta chain). Per the germline V gene, CDR1 is DFQATT and CDR2 is SNEGSKA (reference sequence). The CDR3 covers 13 residues. The data stem from a study of T cells expressing NK-cell markers. For each CDR3 protein, TCRdb gives one entry from its re-call of the 5' RACE reads, without DNA. Its listing shows 200,000 to 300,000 distinct CDR3 sequences. This TCR came from a woman between 18 and 75 years old in good health. V gene TRBV20-1 combines with J gene TRBJ1-2. Material: blood T cells: a sorted CD56 or NKG2C T cell subset, CD4+ or CD8+ T cells, or bulk PBMC T cells (not recorded which). CDR3 amino acids: CSADTREVWGYTF.